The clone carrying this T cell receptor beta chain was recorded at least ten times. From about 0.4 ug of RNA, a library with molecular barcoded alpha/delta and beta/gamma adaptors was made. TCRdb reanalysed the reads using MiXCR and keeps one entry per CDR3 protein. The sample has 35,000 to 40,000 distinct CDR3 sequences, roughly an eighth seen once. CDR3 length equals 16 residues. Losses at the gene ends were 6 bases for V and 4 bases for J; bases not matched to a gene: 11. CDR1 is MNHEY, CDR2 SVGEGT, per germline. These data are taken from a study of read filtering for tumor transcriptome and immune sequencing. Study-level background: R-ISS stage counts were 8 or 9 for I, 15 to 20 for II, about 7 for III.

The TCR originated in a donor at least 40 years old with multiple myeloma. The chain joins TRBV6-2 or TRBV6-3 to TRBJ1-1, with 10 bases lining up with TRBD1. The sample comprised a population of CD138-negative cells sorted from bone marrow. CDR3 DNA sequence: TGTGCCAGCAGGGACCGGGACAGGGGTTTCGTCACTGAAGCTTTCTTT. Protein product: CASRDRDRGFVTEAFF.